Listed below are T cell receptor beta chains from one sample, sequenced in a study of early T cells in non-severe SARS-CoV-2 infection. MiXCR was run by TCRdb on the 5' RACE reads, yielding one entry per CDR3 protein. The table lists 50,000 to 60,000 distinct CDR3 sequences, more than 7.5% of them singletons. Sample: whole blood. Source of these receptors: an adult who was a healthcare worker with PCR-confirmed SARS-CoV-2 infection or an uninfected control (not recorded which). Both conserved end residues are part of each CDR3. Part of the rows lack a size; the others show once, few, many or a class for expanded clones.

v_call: TRBV19; j_call: TRBJ2-5; clone_size: many; cdr3_aa: CASSMGPQQTQYF
v_call: TRBV28; j_call: TRBJ1-1; clone_size: few; cdr3_aa: CASSLPGLGTEAFF
v_call: TRBV10-3; j_call: TRBJ2-5; clone_size: NA; cdr3_aa: CAIRDQGGRETQYF
v_call: TRBV27; j_call: TRBJ2-7; clone_size: few; cdr3_aa: CASSGQIKGTYEQYF
v_call: TRBV9; j_call: TRBJ2-2; clone_size: few; cdr3_aa: CASSVVSGTGELFF
v_call: TRBV28; j_call: TRBJ2-7; clone_size: NA; cdr3_aa: CASRRTSPYEQYF
v_call: TRBV6-5; j_call: TRBJ2-5; clone_size: many; cdr3_aa: CASKRGDQETQYF
v_call: TRBV2; j_call: TRBJ2-5; clone_size: NA; cdr3_aa: CASSEGGKETQYF
v_call: TRBV5-5; j_call: TRBJ1-3; clone_size: NA; cdr3_aa: CASSPNPPGATGNTIYF
v_call: TRBV7-9; j_call: TRBJ2-3; clone_size: NA; cdr3_aa: CASSLGGAGLTDTQYF
v_call: TRBV28; j_call: TRBJ1-5; clone_size: many; cdr3_aa: CASAGQNNQPQHF
v_call: TRBV20-1; j_call: TRBJ1-2; clone_size: NA; cdr3_aa: CSARNREYGYTF
v_call: TRBV20-1; j_call: TRBJ2-1; clone_size: many; cdr3_aa: CSAPRDLAGADEQFF
v_call: TRBV18; j_call: TRBJ2-5; clone_size: NA; cdr3_aa: CASSPSRGAGAETQYF
v_call: TRBV20-1; j_call: TRBJ1-5; clone_size: many; cdr3_aa: CSARDPSRSNQPQHF
v_call: TRBV20-1; j_call: TRBJ1-2; clone_size: many; cdr3_aa: CSAPPSAYGYTF
v_call: TRBV7-3; j_call: TRBJ2-2; clone_size: many; cdr3_aa: CASSGRGPANTGELFF
v_call: TRBV28; j_call: TRBJ2-6; clone_size: many; cdr3_aa: CATSGSRSGANVLTF
v_call: TRBV9; j_call: TRBJ2-1; clone_size: few; cdr3_aa: CASSLSDEQFF
v_call: TRBV20-1; j_call: TRBJ2-1; clone_size: few; cdr3_aa: CSGEGRNNEQFF
v_call: TRBV5-1; j_call: TRBJ2-1; clone_size: many; cdr3_aa: CASSFGGFYNEQFF
v_call: TRBV7-3; j_call: TRBJ2-1; clone_size: many; cdr3_aa: CASSLTGGGAYNEQFF
v_call: TRBV29-1; j_call: TRBJ1-5; clone_size: NA; cdr3_aa: CSVGDRVNQPQHF
v_call: TRBV14; j_call: TRBJ2-3; clone_size: few; cdr3_aa: CASTQGRGRTDTQYF
v_call: TRBV6-2/TRBV6-3; j_call: TRBJ2-1; clone_size: NA; cdr3_aa: CASSSFHEQFF
v_call: TRBV18; j_call: TRBJ2-2; clone_size: NA; cdr3_aa: CASSPTPLLANTGELFF
v_call: TRBV20-1; j_call: TRBJ2-1; clone_size: many; cdr3_aa: CSASIGTSSEQFF
v_call: TRBV7-2; j_call: TRBJ2-7; clone_size: many; cdr3_aa: CASSLSPSWAGVSEQYF
v_call: TRBV7-9; j_call: TRBJ1-1; clone_size: many; cdr3_aa: CASSSGQIVPNTEAFF
v_call: TRBV19; j_call: TRBJ2-1; clone_size: many; cdr3_aa: CASSSPPGLNNNEQFF
v_call: TRBV5-4; j_call: TRBJ2-5; clone_size: many; cdr3_aa: CASSSKQGQETQYF
v_call: TRBV11-2; j_call: TRBJ1-1; clone_size: NA; cdr3_aa: CASSLAHRTEAFF
v_call: TRBV6-6; j_call: TRBJ1-1; clone_size: NA; cdr3_aa: CASGRGQGGEAFF
v_call: TRBV5-1; j_call: TRBJ1-2; clone_size: NA; cdr3_aa: CASSLITAFGYTF
v_call: TRBV28; j_call: TRBJ1-3; clone_size: many; cdr3_aa: CASSPRSGSPGNTIYF
v_call: TRBV14; j_call: TRBJ2-1; clone_size: many; cdr3_aa: CASSQSRGYNEQFF
v_call: TRBV12-3/TRBV12-4; j_call: TRBJ2-1; clone_size: NA; cdr3_aa: CASRTLRGRGGEQFF
v_call: TRBV28; j_call: TRBJ2-2; clone_size: few; cdr3_aa: CASSFQDWSGELFF
v_call: TRBV25-1; j_call: TRBJ2-7; clone_size: few; cdr3_aa: CASSELSGSWDEQYF
v_call: TRBV5-4; j_call: TRBJ2-1; clone_size: NA; cdr3_aa: CASGPWNEQFF
v_call: TRBV10-3; j_call: TRBJ2-7; clone_size: NA; cdr3_aa: CATGRSDEQYF
v_call: TRBV18; j_call: TRBJ2-5; clone_size: many; cdr3_aa: CASSLGVKETQYF
v_call: TRBV6-5; j_call: TRBJ1-6; clone_size: NA; cdr3_aa: CASSYREGYNSPLHF
v_call: TRBV7-2; j_call: TRBJ2-1; clone_size: NA; cdr3_aa: CASSLSGGNIGNEQFF
v_call: TRBV5-6; j_call: TRBJ1-5; clone_size: many; cdr3_aa: CASSLSWLGSEGNQPQHF
v_call: TRBV2; j_call: TRBJ2-1; clone_size: NA; cdr3_aa: CASSGLAGADEQFF
v_call: TRBV30; j_call: TRBJ2-4; clone_size: many; cdr3_aa: CAWSVNGRNIQYF
v_call: TRBV7-8; j_call: TRBJ1-6; clone_size: many; cdr3_aa: CASSYSQGVGSPLHF
v_call: TRBV28; j_call: TRBJ2-5; clone_size: few; cdr3_aa: CASSRASETQYF
v_call: TRBV4-2; j_call: TRBJ1-1; clone_size: NA; cdr3_aa: CASSRAQRRSTEAFF
v_call: TRBV20-1; j_call: TRBJ2-5; clone_size: NA; cdr3_aa: CSADKGQRAYQYF
v_call: TRBV5-1; j_call: TRBJ2-3; clone_size: many; cdr3_aa: CASSPGQGSDTQYF
v_call: TRBV2; j_call: TRBJ2-1; clone_size: few; cdr3_aa: CASSEEGAGNNEQFF
v_call: TRBV29-1; j_call: TRBJ2-7; clone_size: NA; cdr3_aa: CSVEASSEQYF